Each of the 14 T cell receptor beta chains below was sequenced from the same sample in a study of beta chain features in type 1 diabetes. TCRB transcripts that were expressed got sequenced, as all of the isolated RNA had been reverse transcribed. Profiled with immunoSEQ multiplex PCR; TCRdb holds only in-frame clones, not every one. The data show roughly 330,000 clones, approximately 10% seen once. Input material: naive CD4+ T cells from blood. The source is a woman aged 30 to 39 in good health.

The rearrangement joins TRBV9 to TRBJ1-5; TRBD1 matches 8 bases. The CDR3 runs to 14 residues. The V and J ends lost 5 bases and 6 bases, in that order; junction bases with no gene match: 7. Germline CDR1 is SGDLS and CDR2 is YYNGEE. The CDR3 protein is CASSRTGLSQPQHF. The CDR3 DNA reads TGTGCCAGCAGTCGGACAGGGTTGAGTCAGCCCCAGCATTTT.

The V gene is TRBV19, the J gene TRBJ1-2; D is undetermined. The CDR3 contains 14 residues. V was trimmed by 6 bases and J by 0 bases, leaving 11 bases between them. Germline-derived CDR1 and CDR2 are LNHDA and SQIVND (reference sequence). CDR3 sequence: CASSPASTNYGYTF. The CDR3 DNA sequence: TGTGCCAGTAGCCCAGCGTCTACTAACTATGGCTACACCTTC.

The chain carries TRBV5-1 and TRBJ1-2; D gene ambiguous. The CDR3 has 14 amino acids. With 0 bases removed from V and 0 bases from J, the gap between germline ends came to 6 bases. Germline loops: CDR1 SGHRS, CDR2 YFSETQ. The CDR3 coding sequence is TGCGCCAGCAGCTTGGACAGAACTAACTATGGCTACACCTTC. As protein: CASSLDRTNYGYTF.

This clone was detected a few times. The gene calls are TRBV7-9 and TRBJ1-4, with D perhaps matching TRBD1 (6 bases). Trimming took 9 bases from V and 0 from J, leaving 11 bases between them. The CDR3 has 14 residues. CDR1 and CDR2 (germline): SEHNR, FQNEAQ (reference sequence). The CDR3 loop reads CASEDRTTNEKLFF. The CDR3 region has the DNA TGTGCCAGTGAGGACAGAACAACTAATGAAAAACTGTTTTTT.

The chain joins TRBV18 to TRBJ1-1; 7 bases are shared with TRBD1. After removal of 5 bases from V and 0 bases from J, the junction contained 6 bases not matched to a gene. CDR1 is KGHSH and CDR2 is LQKENI in the germline V gene. The CDR3 is 15 amino acids. The CDR3 reads CASSSLTGLNTEAFF. DNA for the CDR3: TGTGCCAGCTCATCTTTGACAGGGTTGAACACTGAAGCTTTCTTT. Variable domain in full (rest from reference TRBV18 and TRBJ1-1): NAGVMQNPRHLVRRRGQEARLRCSPMKGHSHVYWYRQLPEEGLKFMVYLQKENIIDESGMPKERFSAEFPKEGPSILRIQQVVRGDSAAYFCASSSLTGLNTEAFFGQGTRLTVV.

The V and J genes are TRBV7-2 and TRBJ1-3, with 8 bases that match TRBD1. The CDR3 consists of 14 residues. J was trimmed by 8 bases and V by 5 bases; bases with no gene match: 8. Germline V gene lookup returns CDR1 SGHTA and CDR2 FQGNSA. CDR3 coding DNA: TGTGCCAGCAGCCCCGGACAGGGTAGAGACACCATATATTTT. It yields the protein CASSPGQGRDTIYF.

This clone appeared a few times. The chain joins TRBV7-8 to TRBJ2-7; TRBD1 matches at 8 bases. CDR1 SGHVS and CDR2 FQNEAQ come from the germline V gene. This CDR3 is built from 15 residues. V shed 1 base, J shed 6 bases, and the junction held 8 bases outside the gene matches. CDR3 sequence (DNA): TGTGCCAGCAGCTTAGGGACAGGGTCTATGGCCGAGCAGTACTTC. This gives the protein CASSLGTGSMAEQYF.

This clone was counted only a few times. The V gene is TRBV4-3, the J gene TRBJ2-3, with TRBD1 matching over 7 bases. The CDR3 covers 13 residues. The V and J ends lost 2 bases and 6 bases, in that order; junction bases with no gene match: 2. Germline CDR1 reads LGHNA; CDR2 reads YSLEER. CDR3 amino acids: CASSQMTGDTQYF. CDR3 nucleotide sequence: TGCGCCAGCAGCCAAATGACAGGGGATACGCAGTATTTT.

The V gene is TRBV28, the J gene TRBJ2-7, with D maybe TRBD2 (5 bases). Trimming cost V 11 bases and J 2 bases, with 13 bases left between them. The CDR3 has 12 residues. The germline V gene encodes CDR1 MDHEN and CDR2 SYDVKM. The DNA for the CDR3 is TGTGCCTCTCGGGGAGTGGCCTACGAGCAGTACTTC. It is translated as CASRGVAYEQYF.

The rearrangement uses TRBV7-2 and TRBJ2-2; 9 bases fit TRBD2. CDR3 length equals 18 residues. CDR1 and CDR2 (germline): SGHTA, FQGNSA. The V gene end was trimmed by 4 bases and the J gene end by 5 bases; junction bases not matched to a gene: 14. The CDR3 DNA follows: TGTGCCAGCAGCTCTCATCCTTTAGGCGGGAGGGGTACCGGGGAGCTGTTTTTT. Translated: CASSSHPLGGRGTGELFF.

This chain links TRBV5-1 with TRBJ1-1, with a possible D match to TRBD1 (5 bases). V was clipped by 2 bases and J by 4 bases, with 9 bases between them. Germline CDR1 is SGHRS and CDR2 is YFSETQ. The length of the CDR3 is 13 residues. As DNA, the CDR3 is TGCGCCAGCAGCTTATGGGGGGGCACTGAAGCTTTCTTT. Translating gives CASSLWGGTEAFF.

This rearrangement joins TRBV7-3 to TRBJ2-3, with TRBD2 matching over 10 bases. The CDR3 runs 15 residues. V lost 5 bases to trimming and J lost 2 bases; unmatched junction nucleotides: 4. The germline gives CDR1 SGHTA, CDR2 FQGTGA. This chain's CDR3 is CASSVLAGVTDTQYF. CDR3 coding DNA: TGTGCCAGCAGCGTTCTAGCGGGGGTCACAGATACGCAGTATTTT. Drawing the rest from reference TRBV7-3 and TRBJ2-3, the complete variable domain is GAGVSQTPSNKVTEKGKYVELRCDPISGHTALYWYRQSLGQGPEFLIYFQGTGAADDSGLPNDRFFAVRPEGSVSTLKIQRTERGDSAVYLCASSVLAGVTDTQYFGPGTRLTVL.

This clone was found a few times. This chain links TRBV9 with TRBJ2-3, with 9 bases aligning to TRBD1. The ends lost 1 base at V and 5 bases at J; junction bases unmatched: 2. The CDR3 is 14 amino acids. Looked up from germline, CDR1 is SGDLS and CDR2 is YYNGEE. The DNA of the CDR3 is TGTGCCAGCAGCGTACCGACAGGGGGAGATACGCAGTATTTT. It encodes CASSVPTGGDTQYF. The full variable domain, in which reference TRBV9 and TRBJ2-3 provide the parts outside the CDR3, is DSGVTQTPKHLITATGQRVTLRCSPRSGDLSVYWYQQSLDQGLQFLIQYYNGEERAKGNILERFSAQQFPDLHSELNLSSLELGDSALYFCASSVPTGGDTQYFGPGTRLTVL.

The rearrangement links TRBV6-6 to TRBJ2-7; D is unclear. This CDR3 has 12 amino acids. Germline assignment: CDR1 MNHNY and CDR2 SVGAGI (reference sequence). V lost 4 bases and J lost 4, with 8 bases in between. CDR3 protein: CASSSNRYEQYF. The DNA for the CDR3 is TGTGCCAGCAGTTCCAACAGATACGAGCAGTACTTC.